This TCR beta chain was captured in a study of early T cells in non-severe SARS-CoV-2 infection. Study information: Whole-blood bulk RNA, unsorted, was sequenced, and chains were unpaired. Study results and limitations: VDJdb matching skewed toward anti-spike CD8 responses, missing private and CD4 specificities.

Trimming removed 3 bases from V and 6 bases from J; junction bases left unmatched: 10. The CDR3 is 15 residues long. Germline V gives CDR1 LGHNA, CDR2 YNFKEQ. This clonotype was counted between two and nine times. The antigen is not known. Individually, cDNA molecules had unique molecular identifiers attached to them. TCRdb recomputed calls from the 5' RACE reads with MiXCR, one row per CDR3 protein. The data show tens of thousands of distinct CDR3 sequences, roughly 17% seen once. This chain links TRBV4-2 with TRBJ1-2; 7 bases align to TRBD1. This receptor was obtained from an adult who was a healthcare worker with PCR-confirmed SARS-CoV-2 infection or an uninfected control (not recorded which). The material sequenced was whole blood, taken at baseline. CDR3 sequence: CASSQSPLTGHGYTF. CDR3 coding DNA: TGTGCCAGCAGCCAGAGCCCCCTGACAGGGCATGGCTACACCTTC.